This T cell receptor (beta chain) comes out of a study of technical replicates of blood from a handful of donors. Only in-frame clones appear in the TCRdb table, and some are missing; sequencing was by immunoSEQ multiplex PCR. Of some 15,000 clones in the sample, 82% were seen once. Trimming at V came to 4 bases and at J to 15 bases, leaving 7 bases not matched to a gene. The CDR3 runs to 11 residues. The germline V gene has CDR1 SGHRS and CDR2 YFSETQ. This TCR came from a human donor in good health. Some clones in this sample may be carry-over from other donors' samples. The chain has TRBV5-1 and TRBJ2-1; 7 nucleotides align to TRBD2. The sample was PBMCs. CDR3 amino acids: CASSIGTTSFF. For the CDR3, the DNA is TGCGCCAGCAGCATCGGGACTACGTCGTTCTTC.